The 5 T cell receptor beta chains below all came from one sample that was sequenced in a study of T cell responses to AZD1222 COVID-19 vaccine. Produced via immunoSEQ multiplex PCR; TCRdb's table is partial and in-frame only. The table lists around 60,000 clones, 70% to 90% of them singletons, with just under 5% in the top ten. The sample here was peripheral blood, taken on day 0 of AZD1222 vaccination. The source is an adult in good health.

The chain is built from TRBV6-5 and TRBJ1-1, with D maybe TRBD1 (5 bases). Germline loops: CDR1 MNHEY, CDR2 SVGAGI. V was shortened by 0 bases and J by 6 bases, with 11 bases between the two germline ends. This CDR3 region has 14 residues. CDR3 residues: CASSYSGRNAEAFF. DNA of the CDR3: TGTGCCAGCAGTTACTCGGGGCGGAATGCTGAAGCTTTCTTT.

CDR3 sequence (DNA): TGTGCCAGCAGTGAAGTTGAAGGACTAGCCGGCACAGATACGCAGTATTTT. This sequence encodes CASSEVEGLAGTDTQYF. V gene TRBV6-1 combines with J gene TRBJ2-3, with TRBD2 matching 8 bases. The J segment lost 1 base and the V segment lost 1 base, leaving 7 bases of the junction unmatched. The CDR3 sequence is 17 residues long. Germline CDR1 is MNHNS and CDR2 is SASEGT.

This chain connects TRBV14 to TRBJ1-4, with D perhaps matching TRBD1 (5 bases). CDR3 size: 16 residues. Germline assignment: CDR1 SGHDN and CDR2 FVKESK. V was trimmed by 5 bases and J by 0 bases, leaving 13 bases between them. CDR3 nucleotides: TGTGCCAGCAGCAAGACAGTCCCGGCAACTAATGAAAAACTGTTTTTT. This gives the protein CASSKTVPATNEKLFF.

The genes are TRBV5-1 and TRBJ2-2; D might be TRBD2 (5 bases). The V gene's germline CDR1 is SGHRS and CDR2 YFSETQ. V was trimmed by 6 bases and J by 7 bases, leaving 16 bases between them. The CDR3 contains 14 residues. CDR3: CASTSGGWNGELFF. The DNA for the CDR3 is TGCGCCAGCACTTCAGGAGGATGGAACGGGGAGCTGTTTTTT.

V gene TRBV3-1 (or the pseudogene TRBV3-2) combines with J gene TRBJ2-7; no reliable D call. Germline V CDR1 and CDR2: LGHDT, YNNKEL (reference sequence). Trimming left V 0 bases short and J 3 bases short, with 9 bases between. The CDR3 length is 14 residues. This CDR3 is CASSQDPQIYEQYF. The CDR3 region has the DNA TGTGCCAGCAGCCAAGATCCACAGATCTACGAGCAGTACTTC.